The T cell receptor beta chain described here comes from a study of cytomegalovirus exposure and HLA in healthy donors. The V end lost 4 bases, the J end lost 1 base, and 6 bases lay between the germline ends. Germline V gene sequence: CDR1 ENHRY, CDR2 SYGVKD. CDR3 size: 13 residues. This clone was counted between two and nine times. Its antigen is unknown. General study findings and limits: In a later analysis, HLA-associated beta chains showed higher expansion and lower generation probabilities than comparable chains. One variant, a missense change in DCLRE1C, was linked in a later analysis to TCR beta V- and J-gene trimming. Productive status was seen about 87% or about 30% of the time for most TCR beta V segments in an earlier analysis.

The PCR was carried out with 60 Vbeta primers and 13 Jbeta primers. Libraries were prepared by immunoSEQ multiplex PCR; TCRdb keeps only in-frame clonotypes and omits some of them. Among about 93,000 clones listed, 77% were seen once. This clonotype was sampled from a boy between 10 and 17 years old in good health and CMV-seronegative. The genes are TRBV10-3 and TRBJ2-3, with D possibly TRBD1 on 6 matching bases. The sample consisted of PBMCs. The CDR3 DNA sequence: TGTGCCATCAGTGGACAGGGCACAGATACGCAGTATTTT. This codes for CAISGQGTDTQYF.